A selection of T cell receptor beta chains follows, all from one sample in a study of cytomegalovirus exposure and HLA in healthy donors. Generated by immunoSEQ multiplex PCR, the TCRdb table keeps only in-frame clones and is missing some. The data contain over 85,000 clones, under 9% of them singletons. Input material: PBMCs. The source is a man in his fifties or sixties in good health and CMV-seronegative. The CDR3 runs from the conserved cysteine through the conserved F or W. A D gene is named only where the DNA matches it firmly. Clone sizes are given selectively: once, few, many, or a class where the clone is expanded.

j_call cdr3_length d_call v_call clone_size cdr3_aa cdr3_nt
TRBJ2-3 16 TRBD2 TRBV4-3 few CASSQERLAGRNTQYF TGCGCCAGCAGCCAAGAGAGACTAGCGGGACGGAATACGCAGTATTTT
TRBJ1-4 14 TRBD1 TRBV28 . CASTSEGAGEKLFF TGTGCCAGCACCTCTGAGGGGGCAGGGGAAAAACTGTTTTTT
TRBJ1-1 14 . TRBV6-4 medium-sized CASSVSGTNTEAFF TGTGCCAGCAGTGTATCGGGTACGAACACTGAAGCTTTCTTT
TRBJ2-3 13 . TRBV7-2 . CASSFRGTDTQYF TGTGCCAGCAGCTTTCGGGGAACAGATACGCAGTATTTT
TRBJ1-3 16 . TRBV4-1 . CASSQDSGQRGNTIYF TGCGCCAGCAGCCAAGATTCAGGACAGCGTGGAAACACCATATATTTT
TRBJ2-5 15 . TRBV28 few CASSSSDSFQETQYF TGTGCCAGCAGTTCGTCGGACAGCTTCCAAGAGACCCAGTACTTC
TRBJ2-3 16 . TRBV10-2 few CASSLGGRGGTDTQYF TGCGCCAGCTCACTGGGAGGCAGGGGAGGGACAGATACGCAGTATTTT
TRBJ2-7 15 TRBD1 TRBV5-1 . CASQRGQGVAYEQYF TGCGCCAGCCAAAGAGGACAGGGTGTCGCCTACGAGCAGTACTTC
TRBJ1-6 17 TRBD1 TRBV7-9 . CASSSGQLGDLPSPLHF TGTGCCAGCAGCTCGGGACAGCTCGGAGATCTCCCTTCACCCCTCCACTTT
TRBJ2-7 13 . TRBV5-4 few CASSLRDSYEQYF TGTGCCAGCAGCCTCCGGGACTCCTACGAGCAGTACTTC
TRBJ2-2 15 TRBD2 TRBV19 . CASRTGTSGRGELFF TGTGCCAGTAGGACCGGGACTAGCGGCCGCGGGGAGCTGTTTTTT
TRBJ2-1 15 . TRBV19 . CASSIPRGGYNEQFF TGTGCCAGTAGTATCCCCCGGGGTGGCTACAATGAGCAGTTCTTC
TRBJ1-1 14 . TRBV10-3 . CAISFREGNTEAFF TGTGCCATCAGTTTCCGGGAGGGGAACACTGAAGCTTTCTTT
TRBJ1-5 14 . TRBV28 . CASSAYRGNQPQHF TGTGCCAGCAGTGCATACCGAGGGAATCAGCCCCAGCATTTT
TRBJ1-4 16 TRBD1 TRBV14 few CASSQGMRQGTEKLFF TGTGCCAGCAGCCAAGGAATGAGACAGGGGACTGAAAAACTGTTTTTT